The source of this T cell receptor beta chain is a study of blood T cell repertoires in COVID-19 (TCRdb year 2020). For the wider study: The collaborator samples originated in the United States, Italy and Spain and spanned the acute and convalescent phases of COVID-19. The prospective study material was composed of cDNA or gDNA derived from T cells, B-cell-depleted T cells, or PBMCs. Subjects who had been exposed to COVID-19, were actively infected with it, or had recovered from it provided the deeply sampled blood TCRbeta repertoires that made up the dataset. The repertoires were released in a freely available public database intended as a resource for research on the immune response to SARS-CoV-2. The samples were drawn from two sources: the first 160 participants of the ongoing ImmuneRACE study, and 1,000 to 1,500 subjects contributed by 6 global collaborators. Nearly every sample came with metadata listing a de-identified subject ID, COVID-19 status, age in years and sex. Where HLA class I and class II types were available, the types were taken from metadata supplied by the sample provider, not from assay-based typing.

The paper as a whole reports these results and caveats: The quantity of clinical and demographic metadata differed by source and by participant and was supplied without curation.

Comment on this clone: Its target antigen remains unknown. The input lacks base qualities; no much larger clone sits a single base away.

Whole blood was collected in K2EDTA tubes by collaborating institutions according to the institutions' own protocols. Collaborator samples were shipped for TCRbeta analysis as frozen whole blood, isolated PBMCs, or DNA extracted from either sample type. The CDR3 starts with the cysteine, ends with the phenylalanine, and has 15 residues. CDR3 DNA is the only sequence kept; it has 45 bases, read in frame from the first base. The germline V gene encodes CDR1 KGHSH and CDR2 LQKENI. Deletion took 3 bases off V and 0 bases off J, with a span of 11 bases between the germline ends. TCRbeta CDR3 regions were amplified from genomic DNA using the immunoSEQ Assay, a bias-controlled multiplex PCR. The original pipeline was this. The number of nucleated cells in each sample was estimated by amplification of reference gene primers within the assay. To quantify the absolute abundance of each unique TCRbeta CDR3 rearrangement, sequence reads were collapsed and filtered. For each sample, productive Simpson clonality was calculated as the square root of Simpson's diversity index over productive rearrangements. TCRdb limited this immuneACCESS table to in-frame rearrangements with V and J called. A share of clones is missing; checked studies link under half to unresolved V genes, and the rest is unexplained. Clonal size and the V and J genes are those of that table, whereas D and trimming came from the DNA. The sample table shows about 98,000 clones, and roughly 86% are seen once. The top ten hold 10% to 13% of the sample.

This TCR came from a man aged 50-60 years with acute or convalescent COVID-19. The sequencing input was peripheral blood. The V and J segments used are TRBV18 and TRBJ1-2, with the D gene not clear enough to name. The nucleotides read TGTGCCAGCTCACCCCTAGCGGGAGCTAACTATGGCTACACCTTC. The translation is CASSPLAGANYGYTF.